A selection of T cell receptor beta chains follows, all from one sample in a study of monozygotic twins with inflammatory bowel disease. For each CDR3 protein, TCRdb gives one entry from its re-call of the 5' RACE reads, without DNA. The sample table sets out fewer than 200,000 distinct CDR3 sequences. The sample consisted of blood. The receptors originated from a human donor with ulcerative colitis or Crohn's disease, or a healthy co-twin of an affected twin (not recorded which). Both conserved end residues are part of each CDR3. Each record gives: V gene, J gene, CDR3 protein.

V: TRBV10-3; J: TRBJ1-6; CDR3: CATDRGTPLHF
V: TRBV28; J: TRBJ2-5; CDR3: CASSFGVEETQYF
V: TRBV9; J: TRBJ2-3; CDR3: CASTLGRPTDTQYF
V: TRBV29-1; J: TRBJ2-3; CDR3: CSVEDQAGPSTDTQYF
V: TRBV5-1; J: TRBJ2-1; CDR3: CASSLADRNLQFF
V: TRBV18; J: TRBJ1-5; CDR3: CASSPLGQPQHF
V: TRBV5-1; J: TRBJ2-1; CDR3: CASSLAVPTYEQFF
V: TRBV5-1; J: TRBJ2-1; CDR3: CASSLRGFDRGFNNEQFF
V: TRBV14; J: TRBJ1-4; CDR3: CASSRVNEKLFF
V: TRBV6-6; J: TRBJ2-7; CDR3: CASKDPDLYEQYF
V: TRBV24-1; J: TRBJ2-1; CDR3: CATRAGEMSYNEQFF
V: TRBV28; J: TRBJ1-2; CDR3: CATVGQANYGYTF
V: TRBV6-5; J: TRBJ2-1; CDR3: CASSYSYGQVDEQFF
V: TRBV7-2; J: TRBJ2-5; CDR3: CASSFQLGPQETQYF
V: TRBV12-5; J: TRBJ2-1; CDR3: CASGLLNEQFF
V: TRBV10-3; J: TRBJ1-1; CDR3: CAISSDREGTEAFF
V: TRBV28; J: TRBJ2-7; CDR3: CASKLGGTVSYEQYF
V: TRBV30; J: TRBJ2-7; CDR3: CAWRSGPSSYEQYF
V: TRBV19; J: TRBJ2-4; CDR3: CASGPENIQYF
V: TRBV9; J: TRBJ2-5; CDR3: CASSVGSRLETQYF
V: TRBV6-1; J: TRBJ2-3; CDR3: CASRLRGRLDTQYF
V: TRBV5-1; J: TRBJ2-5; CDR3: CASSFPRTDSQETQYF
V: TRBV27; J: TRBJ1-5; CDR3: CASTNSWAGGQPQHF
V: TRBV28; J: TRBJ2-7; CDR3: CASSRGYYEQYF
V: TRBV12-3/TRBV12-4; J: TRBJ2-7; CDR3: CASSPGSLGYEQYF
V: TRBV5-1; J: TRBJ2-1; CDR3: CASSPQASYNEQFF
V: TRBV29-1; J: TRBJ2-2; CDR3: CSAERGGNTGELFF
V: TRBV7-2; J: TRBJ2-4; CDR3: CASRLAGAKNIQYF
V: TRBV7-6; J: TRBJ2-1; CDR3: CASSLALAGNNEQFF
V: TRBV5-1; J: TRBJ2-1; CDR3: CASSLNLASYNEQFF